Given below is one T cell receptor (beta chain) in context. TCR sequencing used cDNA made by reverse transcription of extracted RNA. This table comes from immunoSEQ multiplex PCR, and its TCRdb copy is limited to in-frame clones, with some not included. The data hold approximately 54,000 clones, with roughly 96% observed a single time. These data originate in a study of CD8+ T cells in alopecia areata. Collection of lesional scalp punch biopsies and peripheral blood was performed in alopecia areata patients. From PBMCs, CD4+ and CD8+ T cells were sorted. CDR3 length equals 12 residues. V was clipped by 5 bases and J by 9 bases, with 11 bases between them. CDR1 is MNHEY and CDR2 is SMNVEV in the germline V gene (reference sequence).

The clonotype was recovered from a human donor with alopecia areata. V and J are TRBV27 and TRBJ2-1; perhaps TRBD2 as D (5 bases). This sample comprised CD8+ T cells sorted from blood, obtained at week 0. CDR3 region: CASSQTSIEQFF. CDR3 in DNA: TGTGCCAGCAGTCAAACTAGTATTGAGCAGTTCTTC.